Listed below are T cell receptor beta chains from one sample, sequenced in a study of shared clonotypes between healthy human individuals. TCRdb keeps only in-frame clones here, not all; method: immunoSEQ multiplex PCR. Of fewer than 850,000 clones detected, roughly 87% appear once; the ten largest clones hold 34%. Sequencing input: memory CD8+ T cells from PBMCs. Receptors were obtained from a young man in good health. Some clones in this sample may be carry-over from other donors' samples. CDR3s include the opening cysteine and the closing phenylalanine or tryptophan. A D gene is named only where the DNA matches it firmly. Expanded clones are given a class, and other clones once, few, many or no size at all.

D gene	V gene	J gene	clone size	CDR3 protein	CDR3 DNA
TRBD1	TRBV29-1	TRBJ1-2	-	CSVEDVGTGEGGYTF	TGCAGCGTTGAAGATGTCGGGACAGGGGAGGGTGGCTACACCTTC
-	TRBV20-1	TRBJ2-3	-	CSARRTDTQYF	TGCAGTGCTAGACGAACAGATACGCAGTATTTT
-	TRBV21-1	TRBJ2-7	-	CANLIYWRGQQYYEQYF	TGTGCCAACCTGATTTACTGGCGAGGACAGCAATACTACGAGCAGTACTTC
-	TRBV6-4	TRBJ1-2	-	CASSDSMKPASDGYTF	TGTGCCAGCAGTGACTCCATGAAACCGGCGTCCGACGGCTACACCTTC
TRBD1	TRBV6-5	TRBJ2-7	once	CASSLQGVGDEQYF	TGTGCCAGCAGTTTACAGGGGGTTGGCGACGAGCAGTACTTC
-	TRBV7-3	TRBJ2-5	-	CASSRDWKETQYF	TGTGCCAGCAGCCGCGACTGGAAAGAGACCCAGTACTTC
TRBD1	TRBV5-6	TRBJ2-7	-	CASSLADRGFYEQYF	TGTGCCAGCAGCTTGGCGGACAGGGGTTTCTACGAGCAGTACTTC
TRBD1	TRBV11-2	TRBJ2-1	once	CASSLRTGGNNEQFF	TGTGCCAGCAGCTTAAGGACAGGGGGCAACAATGAGCAGTTCTTC
-	TRBV27	TRBJ2-7	-	CASSLGSYYEQYF	TGTGCCAGCAGTCTGGGGTCGTACTACGAGCAGTACTTC
TRBD1	TRBV6-7	TRBJ1-5	-	CASSREWQGVNQPQHF	TGTGCCAGCAGTCGTGAGTGGCAGGGGGTAAATCAGCCCCAGCATTTT
TRBD2	TRBV11-1	TRBJ2-1	-	CASSLGASGRLYNEQFF	TGTGCCAGCAGCTTAGGGGCTAGCGGGAGGCTCTACAATGAGCAGTTCTTC
-	TRBV6-6	TRBJ1-1	-	CASSYGGVGPEAFF	TGTGCCAGCAGTTACGGGGGCGTTGGACCTGAAGCTTTCTTT
TRBD1	TRBV5-5	TRBJ1-2	-	CASSLTPGQGIGYGYTF	TGTGCCAGCAGCTTGACTCCGGGACAGGGGATTGGCTATGGCTACACCTTC
-	TRBV27	TRBJ2-7	-	CASSWGFGAEQYF	TGTGCCAGCAGCTGGGGATTCGGGGCCGAGCAGTACTTC
TRBD2	TRBV5-1	TRBJ2-7	-	CASSLAGTSGRNEQYF	TGCGCCAGCAGCTTGGCGGGGACTAGCGGGAGGAACGAGCAGTACTTC
-	TRBV7-9	TRBJ1-3	-	CASSYGGPTSGNTIYF	TGTGCCAGCAGCTACGGGGGCCCGACTTCTGGAAACACCATATATTTT
-	TRBV11-2	TRBJ2-1	-	CASSQAGPHEQFF	TGTGCCAGCAGTCAGGCAGGGCCGCATGAGCAGTTCTTC
-	TRBV7-9	TRBJ2-1	once	CAGVALLYNEQFF	TGTGCCGGGGTTGCGTTGCTGTACAATGAGCAGTTCTTC
-	TRBV27	TRBJ2-3	-	CASSLGPWDTQYF	TGTGCCAGCAGTTTAGGGCCCTGGGATACGCAGTATTTT
TRBD2	TRBV15	TRBJ2-1	-	CATSRTSGNSLGNEQFF	TGTGCCACCAGCAGAACTAGCGGGAATTCACTGGGGAATGAGCAGTTCTTC
-	TRBV6-5	TRBJ2-1	-	CASSSTPFGTSPFF	TGTGCCAGCAGCTCCACCCCATTCGGGACTTCTCCGTTCTTC
-	TRBV11-2	TRBJ2-7	-	CASSLAGRFSYEQYF	TGTGCCAGCAGCTTAGCGGGGAGGTTCTCCTACGAGCAGTACTTC
-	TRBV7-3	TRBJ2-1	-	CASSQGDEQFF	TGTGCCAGCTCCCAAGGGGATGAGCAGTTCTTC
TRBD2	TRBV7-9	TRBJ2-7	-	CASSRLADTYEQYF	TGTGCCAGCAGTCGACTAGCGGATACCTACGAGCAGTACTTC
TRBD1	TRBV5-6	TRBJ2-7	-	CASSYRDRVYEQYF	TGTGCCAGCAGCTACCGGGACAGGGTCTACGAGCAGTACTTC
TRBD2	TRBV28	TRBJ2-7	-	CASSERESPHEQYF	TGTGCCAGCAGTGAGCGGGAGTCGCCCCACGAGCAGTACTTC
TRBD1	TRBV28	TRBJ2-7	-	CASSPTPQGAYEQYF	TGTGCCAGCAGTCCGACCCCGCAGGGGGCCTACGAGCAGTACTTC
-	TRBV27	TRBJ2-7	-	CASSSYRGGYEQYF	TGTGCCAGCAGTTCATACAGGGGAGGGTACGAGCAGTACTTC
TRBD1	TRBV2	TRBJ2-7	-	CASSAGTGWYEQYF	TGTGCCAGCAGTGCCGGGACAGGGTGGTACGAGCAGTACTTC
-	TRBV4-1	TRBJ2-7	-	CASSQTLQVDYEQYF	TGCGCCAGCAGCCAAACCTTACAGGTAGACTACGAGCAGTACTTC
-	TRBV21-1	TRBJ2-7	-	CASSKASRDGAYEQYF	TGTGCCAGCAGCAAAGCCAGTAGGGACGGAGCCTACGAGCAGTACTTC
-	TRBV4-3	TRBJ2-2	-	CASSQSYLPRAGELFF	TGCGCCAGCAGCCAATCTTACTTGCCGCGCGCCGGGGAGCTGTTTTTT
-	TRBV9	TRBJ1-1	-	CASSVGGFTEAFF	TGTGCCAGCAGCGTAGGGGGGTTCACTGAAGCTTTCTTT
-	TRBV14	TRBJ2-7	-	CASSQAGLGEQYF	TGTGCCAGCAGCCAAGCGGGGCTCGGAGAGCAGTACTTC
-	TRBV7-9	TRBJ2-7	-	CASSHLESTEQYF	TGCGCCAGCAGCCACTTGGAAAGCACCGAGCAGTACTTC
TRBD1	TRBV7-2	TRBJ1-1	-	CASSPWTGVNTEAFF	TGTGCCAGCAGCCCCTGGACAGGAGTGAACACTGAAGCTTTCTTT
TRBD2	TRBV10-3	TRBJ2-3	-	CAISEPGLAGSGTDTQYF	TGTGCCATCAGTGAACCGGGACTAGCGGGTTCCGGCACAGATACGCAGTATTTT
-	TRBV11-2	TRBJ2-7	-	CASSLASNEQYF	TGTGCCAGCAGCTTAGCCAGCAACGAGCAGTACTTC
-	TRBV11-3	TRBJ2-1	-	CASSLLASRPDNEQFF	TGTGCCAGCAGCTTACTTGCGTCCCGACCGGACAATGAGCAGTTCTTC
-	TRBV6-6	TRBJ1-2	-	CASSYGLWGYGYTF	TGTGCCAGCAGTTACGGTCTGTGGGGCTATGGCTACACCTTC
TRBD2	TRBV4-1	TRBJ2-1	-	CASSQEVLTSGGSPRYFEQFF	TGCGCCAGCAGCCAAGAAGTTTTGACTAGCGGGGGATCCCCGAGGTACTTTGAGCAGTTCTTC
-	TRBV6-6	TRBJ1-3	-	CATVSLLNTIYF	TGTGCCACGGTCAGTCTCTTGAACACCATATATTTT
-	TRBV28	TRBJ2-3	-	CASSSPRRGPDTQYF	TGTGCCAGCAGTTCCCCCAGAAGGGGCCCAGATACGCAGTATTTT
TRBD2	TRBV6-1	TRBJ2-7	-	CASSESGLAGLGYEQYF	TGTGCCAGCAGTGAATCTGGGCTAGCGGGCTTAGGCTACGAGCAGTACTTC
-	TRBV5-5	TRBJ1-5	-	CASSVGGGPNQPQHF	TGTGCCAGCAGCGTGGGTGGGGGTCCCAATCAGCCCCAGCATTTT
-	TRBV4-1	TRBJ2-3	-	CASSQVPSRDTQYF	TGCGCCAGCAGCCAAGTCCCCTCTCGGGATACGCAGTATTTT
-	TRBV7-9	TRBJ1-3	-	CASSLATVSGNTIYF	TGTGCCAGCAGCTTAGCGACAGTCTCTGGAAACACCATATATTTT
-	TRBV5-5	TRBJ2-7	few	CASSLSPSSYYEQYF	TGTGCCAGCAGCCTTTCTCCGTCGTCATACTACGAGCAGTACTTC
-	TRBV7-9	TRBJ1-1	-	CASSSIDMLNTEAFF	TGTGCCAGCAGCTCAATCGACATGTTGAACACTGAAGCTTTCTTT
TRBD2	TRBV28	TRBJ2-1	once	CASLRRVAGDNEQFF	TGTGCCAGCCTCCGACGGGTAGCGGGGGACAATGAGCAGTTCTTC
TRBD1	TRBV19	TRBJ1-5	-	CASSTLRLDRERQPQHF	TGTGCCAGTAGTACCCTAAGACTGGACAGGGAACGTCAGCCCCAGCATTTT
TRBD1	TRBV7-6	TRBJ2-1	-	CASGDRDYNEQFF	TGTGCCAGCGGCGACAGGGACTACAATGAGCAGTTCTTC
TRBD1	TRBV29-1	TRBJ2-7	-	CSVEGTDSYEQYF	TGCAGCGTTGAGGGGACAGATTCCTACGAGCAGTACTTC
-	TRBV10-1	TRBJ2-7	-	CASSDTTDSYEQYF	TGCGCCAGCAGTGACACGACGGACTCCTACGAGCAGTACTTC
-	TRBV14	TRBJ2-7	once	CASSLRGVAYEQYF	TGTGCCAGCAGCCTAAGGGGGGTCGCCTACGAGCAGTACTTC
-	TRBV11-2	TRBJ2-1	-	CASSPVPVPEQFF	TGTGCCAGCAGCCCCGTTCCTGTCCCTGAGCAGTTCTTC
TRBD1	TRBV10-3	TRBJ2-7	-	CAISDRDSFYEQYF	TGTGCCATCAGTGACAGGGACAGCTTCTACGAGCAGTACTTC